Shown below are 20 T cell receptor beta chains from a single sample sequenced in a study of blood T cell repertoires in COVID-19. Repertoires were generated with immunoSEQ multiplex PCR, while TCRdb's copy carries only in-frame clones and drops some. This sample has 75,000 or so clones, with 70% to 90% found just once. Sequencing used peripheral blood. These receptor sequences come from a woman of 80 years or more with active or convalescent COVID-19.

The V gene is TRBV6-4, the J gene TRBJ1-2; 9 bases align to TRBD1. With 6 bases clipped from V and 3 bases from J, the junction kept 8 bases outside the gene matches. The CDR3 is 15 residues long. CDR1 is MRHNA, CDR2 SNTAGT, per germline. The CDR3 loop reads CASRATGTGHYGYTF. The CDR3 DNA follows: TGTGCCAGCAGGGCAACCGGGACAGGGCACTATGGCTACACCTTC.

The genes are TRBV7-9 and TRBJ2-5; 11 positions agree with TRBD2. J was trimmed by 1 base and V by 1 base; bases with no gene match: 2. Germline V gene sequence: CDR1 SEHNR, CDR2 FQNEAQ (reference sequence). CDR3 length equals 16 residues. CDR3 loop: CASSLEGTSGQETQYF. CDR3 sequence (DNA): TGTGCCAGCAGCTTAGAAGGGACTAGCGGCCAAGAGACCCAGTACTTC.

V gene TRBV7-2 combines with J gene TRBJ2-1; 8 bases line up with TRBD2. Germline V gives CDR1 SGHTA, CDR2 FQGNSA. V shed 7 bases and J 4 bases; nucleotides not matched to a gene: 12. This CDR3 is 16 amino acids long. In nucleotides, the CDR3 is TGTGCCAGCATCAACCGGGGGGGGCTCGGGTACAATGAGCAGTTCTTC. Protein product: CASINRGGLGYNEQFF.

The chain couples TRBV18 to TRBJ2-2, with 10 nucleotides matching TRBD2. V lost 10 bases and J lost 2; bases outside the gene matches: 4. This CDR3 is 14 amino acids long. Germline values: CDR1 KGHSH, CDR2 LQKENI. The CDR3 here is CATRTSGNTGELFF. CDR3 sequence (DNA): TGTGCCACCAGGACTAGCGGTAACACCGGGGAGCTGTTTTTT.

The rearrangement links TRBV12-3 or TRBV12-4 to TRBJ2-1; 8 bases align to TRBD2. The V segment lost 1 base and the J segment 10 bases; nucleotides outside the gene matches: 0. CDR3 length: 12 amino acids. The CDR3 sequence: CASSLGTSEQFF. As DNA, the CDR3 is TGTGCCAGCAGTTTAGGGACTAGCGAGCAGTTCTTC.

The CDR3 bases are TGTGCCAGCGGGGGGGGCGCGGACAACTCTGGAAACACCATATATTTT. It codes for CASGGGADNSGNTIYF. The chain couples TRBV7-2 to TRBJ1-3, with D possibly TRBD1 on 6 matching bases. Germline V lookup: CDR1 SGHTA, CDR2 FQGNSA. Trimming shortened V by 8 bases and J by 0 bases, and 17 bases separated the two germline ends. This CDR3 region has 16 residues.

The V gene is TRBV25-1, the J gene TRBJ1-2; D perhaps matches TRBD1 (6 bases). V lost 4 bases and J 2 bases, leaving 14 bases between the germline ends. This CDR3 comprises 15 residues. Germline-derived CDR1 and CDR2 are MGHDK and SYGVNS. The CDR3 bases are TGTGCCAGCAGTGCCGCGGACAGATTGAACTATGGCTACACCTTC. Translation: CASSAADRLNYGYTF.

The count of this clone is one. The chain links TRBV3-1 (or the pseudogene TRBV3-2) to TRBJ2-7; D is ambiguous. The V and J ends lost 3 bases and 2 bases respectively, with 11 bases between them. The CDR3 sequence is 14 residues long. CDR1 LGHDT and CDR2 YNNKEL come from the germline V gene (reference sequence). The CDR3 region has the DNA TGTGCCAGCAGCCACCGCGTGCCAACCTACGAGCAGTACTTC. It is translated as CASSHRVPTYEQYF.

The rearrangement uses TRBV25-1 and TRBJ2-2, with a possible D match to TRBD2 (5 bases). V was shortened by 2 bases and J by 5 bases, with 6 bases between the two germline ends. CDR1 is MGHDK, CDR2 SYGVNS, per germline. This CDR3 contains 13 residues. CDR3 sequence: CASSEPGTGELFF. CDR3 in DNA: TGTGCCAGCAGTGAACCGGGGACCGGGGAGCTGTTTTTT.

The chain is built from TRBV7-2 and TRBJ2-3; 7 bases agree with TRBD2. The CDR3 loop spans 16 amino acids. The J segment lost 4 bases and the V segment lost 5 bases, leaving 12 bases of the junction unmatched. Germline V lookup: CDR1 SGHTA, CDR2 FQGNSA. The CDR3 loop reads CASSPRAAGHPDTQYF. CDR3 nucleotide sequence: TGTGCCAGCAGCCCCCGGGCAGCGGGGCATCCAGATACGCAGTATTTT.

The chain couples TRBV30 to TRBJ1-5, with 10 nucleotides matching TRBD1. J was trimmed by 7 bases and V by 0 bases; bases with no gene match: 6. Germline V CDR1 and CDR2: GTSNPN, SVGIG (reference sequence). The CDR3 is 15 residues long. CDR3: CAWSVGTGVGQPQHF. The CDR3 DNA reads TGTGCCTGGAGTGTGGGGACAGGGGTCGGCCAGCCCCAGCATTTT.

This sequence joins TRBV5-4 and TRBJ2-7, with 7 nucleotides matching TRBD2. This CDR3 has 16 residues. Germline V CDR1 and CDR2: SGHNT, YYREEE (reference sequence). V was clipped by 6 bases and J by 6 bases; unmatched bases: 18. The chain's CDR3 is CASTRGGEGFLSEQYF. The CDR3 DNA sequence: TGTGCCAGCACCCGTGGGGGGGAGGGTTTTCTCTCCGAGCAGTACTTC.

This clone was found once. The chain is built from TRBV20-1 and TRBJ1-2, with D uncertain. Germline V gene lookup returns CDR1 DFQATT and CDR2 SNEGSKA (reference sequence). Trimming cost V 6 bases and J 8 bases, with 13 bases left between them. The CDR3 has 11 amino acids. Here the CDR3 DNA reads TGCAGTGCGGTTCTCAGAGGCGGCTACACCTTC. Protein sequence: CSAVLRGGYTF.

The chain has TRBV12-3 or TRBV12-4 and TRBJ1-1; D is unclear. V lost 2 bases and J lost 3, with 7 bases in between. The CDR3 covers 13 residues. The CDR3 nucleotides are TGTGCCAGCAGTTTACAGGTGTACACTGAAGCTTTCTTT. Its translation: CASSLQVYTEAFF.

The chain joins TRBV7-2 to TRBJ2-1, with 9 bases lining up with TRBD2. CDR3 length: 14 residues. Germline-derived CDR1 and CDR2 are SGHTA and FQGNSA. The trim removed 8 bases at V and 4 bases at J, leaving 6 bases unmatched. The CDR3 protein is CASVVAGEYNEQFF. DNA of the CDR3: TGTGCCAGCGTTGTAGCGGGAGAGTACAATGAGCAGTTCTTC.

The rearrangement joins TRBV5-1 to TRBJ2-7; TRBD1 matches at 9 bases. The length of the CDR3 is 14 residues. Per germline, CDR1 SGHRS and CDR2 YFSETQ. V lost 2 bases and J lost 6; bases outside the gene matches: 6. CDR3 DNA: TGCGCCAGCAGCTTTGACAGGGGGGGATTCGAGCAGTACTTC. Translating it yields CASSFDRGGFEQYF.

This chain uses TRBV10-3 with TRBJ1-5; D gene unclear. V gave up 3 bases and J gave up 0 bases, with 9 bases separating them. Germline values: CDR1 ENHRY, CDR2 SYGVKD. This CDR3 is 15 amino acids long. The CDR3 DNA is TGTGCCATCAGTGACCCGGGGTATAGCAATCAGCCCCAGCATTTT. It encodes CAISDPGYSNQPQHF.

The genes are TRBV29-1 and TRBJ2-5; D gene uncertain. Trimming removed 4 bases at V and 4 bases at J, with 16 bases between. In germline, CDR1 is SQVTM, CDR2 ANQGSEA. The CDR3 length is 14 residues. CDR3 sequence reads: CSVAGSRSGETQYF. The CDR3 DNA is TGCAGCGTTGCTGGTAGCCGAAGTGGAGAGACCCAGTACTTC.

This clone was recorded once. The CDR3 loop is CASSLTAGTHEQFF. The DNA for the CDR3 is TGTGCCAGCAGCTTAACGGCAGGAACCCATGAGCAGTTCTTC. The gene calls are TRBV7-6 and TRBJ2-1; no firm D call. This CDR3 spans 14 amino acids. Germline CDR1 reads SGHVS; CDR2 reads FNYEAQ. The germline V and J ends were trimmed by 2 bases and 8 bases, with 13 bases remaining between them.

The chain carries TRBV5-1 and TRBJ1-3, with D uncertain. Germline CDR1 is SGHRS and CDR2 is YFSETQ. The CDR3 covers 17 residues. V lost 2 bases and J lost 4, with 19 bases in between. The CDR3 region has the DNA TGCGCCAGCAGCTTAATGGGTTTGGCATCGGGAGGAAACACCATATATTTT. This translates into CASSLMGLASGGNTIYF.